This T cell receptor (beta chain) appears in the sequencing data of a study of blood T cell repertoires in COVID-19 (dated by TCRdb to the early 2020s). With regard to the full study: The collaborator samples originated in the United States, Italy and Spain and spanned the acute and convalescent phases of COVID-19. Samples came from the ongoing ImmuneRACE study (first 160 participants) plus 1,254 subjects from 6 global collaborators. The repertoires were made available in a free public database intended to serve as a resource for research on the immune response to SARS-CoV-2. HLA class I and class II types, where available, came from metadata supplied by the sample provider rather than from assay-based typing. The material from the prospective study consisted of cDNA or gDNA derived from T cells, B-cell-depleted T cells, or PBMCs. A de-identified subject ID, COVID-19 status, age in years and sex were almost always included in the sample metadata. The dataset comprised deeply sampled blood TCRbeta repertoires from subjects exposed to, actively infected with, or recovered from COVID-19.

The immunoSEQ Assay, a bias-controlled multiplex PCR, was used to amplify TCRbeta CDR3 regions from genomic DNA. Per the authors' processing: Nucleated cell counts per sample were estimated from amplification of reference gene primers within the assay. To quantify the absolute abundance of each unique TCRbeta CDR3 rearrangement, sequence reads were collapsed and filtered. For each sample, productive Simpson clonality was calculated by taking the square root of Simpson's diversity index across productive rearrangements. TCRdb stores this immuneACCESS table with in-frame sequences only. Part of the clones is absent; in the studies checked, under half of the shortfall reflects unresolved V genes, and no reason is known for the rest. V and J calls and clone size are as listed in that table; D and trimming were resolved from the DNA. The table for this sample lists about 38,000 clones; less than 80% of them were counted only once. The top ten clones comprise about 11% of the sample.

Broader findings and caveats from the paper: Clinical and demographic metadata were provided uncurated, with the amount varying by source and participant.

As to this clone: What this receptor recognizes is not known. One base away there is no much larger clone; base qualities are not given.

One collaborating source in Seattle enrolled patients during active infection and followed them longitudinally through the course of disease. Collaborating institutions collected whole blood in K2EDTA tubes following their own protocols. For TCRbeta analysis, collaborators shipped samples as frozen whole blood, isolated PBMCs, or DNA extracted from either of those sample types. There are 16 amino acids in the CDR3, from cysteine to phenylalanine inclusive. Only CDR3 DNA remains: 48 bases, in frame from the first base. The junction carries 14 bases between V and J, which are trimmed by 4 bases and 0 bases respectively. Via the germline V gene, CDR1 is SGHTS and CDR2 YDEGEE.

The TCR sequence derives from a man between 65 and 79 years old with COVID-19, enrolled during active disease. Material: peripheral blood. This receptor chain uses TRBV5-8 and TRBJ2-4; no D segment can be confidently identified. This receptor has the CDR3 CASSKPKLLAKNIQYF. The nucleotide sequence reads TGTGCCAGCAGCAAACCAAAGCTTCTAGCCAAAAACATTCAGTACTTC.